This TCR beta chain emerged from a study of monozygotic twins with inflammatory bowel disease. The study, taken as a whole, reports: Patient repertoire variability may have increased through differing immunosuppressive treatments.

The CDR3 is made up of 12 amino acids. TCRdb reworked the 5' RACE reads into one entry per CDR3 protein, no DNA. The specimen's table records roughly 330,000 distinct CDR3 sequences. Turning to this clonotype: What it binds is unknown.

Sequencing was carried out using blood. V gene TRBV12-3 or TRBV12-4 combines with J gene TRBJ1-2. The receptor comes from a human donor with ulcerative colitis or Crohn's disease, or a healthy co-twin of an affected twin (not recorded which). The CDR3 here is CASSRADYGYTF.